The rows below give T cell receptor beta chains drawn from one sample of a study of siplizumab effects on memory and regulatory T cells. Profiled with immunoSEQ multiplex PCR; TCRdb holds only in-frame clones, not every one. This repertoire shows around 100,000 clones, about 95% found once; its top ten account for less than 1.5%. The sequenced sample consisted of non-Treg CD4+ T cells sorted from blood. These TCRs come from a human donor in good health. Each CDR3 is given with its conserved first and last residue. Only part of the rows carry a size: once, few, many, or a class if the clone is expanded.

J gene | clone size | V gene | CDR3 protein
TRBJ1-1 | . | TRBV5-1 | CASSPKGETEAFF
TRBJ2-7 | . | TRBV15 | CATSRVRADRGYEQYF
TRBJ2-1 | . | TRBV19 | CASTPRGRGSGEQFF
TRBJ1-2 | . | TRBV6-1 | CASSELRQGYSNYGYTF
TRBJ2-5 | . | TRBV6-6 | CASSYSRETQYF
TRBJ1-5 | . | TRBV2 | CASSELWAGQPQHF
TRBJ1-2 | . | TRBV14 | CASSRIQGFNYGYTF
TRBJ2-5 | . | TRBV14 | CASSQLFGETQYF
TRBJ2-7 | once | TRBV18 | CASSPGVGGSYEQYF
TRBJ2-2 | once | TRBV6-1 | CASSELNRGKGTGELFF
TRBJ2-7 | . | TRBV2 | CASRTGGATYEQYF
TRBJ2-1 | . | TRBV6-1 | CASRLGSYNEQFF
TRBJ1-3 | . | TRBV10-1 | CASSESARDSGNTIYF
TRBJ1-5 | once | TRBV14 | CASSQGLGQPQHF
TRBJ1-4 | . | TRBV27 | CASRITGATNEKLFF
TRBJ2-7 | . | TRBV28 | CASTLPSSYEQYF
TRBJ2-1 | . | TRBV9 | CASSVTGTGSYNEQFF
TRBJ1-1 | . | TRBV30 | CAWSVLGASTEAFF
TRBJ1-2 | . | TRBV11-2 | CASSLEPGWNYGYTF
TRBJ1-1 | . | TRBV18 | CASSTGSNTEAFF
TRBJ2-7 | . | TRBV19 | CASSTSGKAYEQYF
TRBJ1-2 | . | TRBV7-3 | CASSSGQGSRTF
TRBJ2-7 | . | TRBV27 | CASSLFLGVSEQYF
TRBJ2-2 | . | TRBV15 | CATSRDRDAGDTGELFF